This is a list of T cell receptor beta chains from one sample in a study of low-dose radiotherapy and immunotherapy resistance in tumors. MiXCR, run by TCRdb on the reads, gives a single entry per CDR3 protein. The data show around 80,000 distinct CDR3 sequences, approximately 19% seen once. Sequenced here: PBMCs, sampled before treatment. These receptors originate from a male donor with prostate cancer. CDR3s include the opening cysteine and the closing phenylalanine or tryptophan. D genes are given only for firm matches. The size entry is marked missing in some rows and otherwise reads once, few, many or a size class.

j_call d_call v_call clone_size cdr3_aa cdr3_nt
TRBJ1-4 NA TRBV9 many CASSVVGSTNEKLFF TGTGCCAGCAGCGTAGTGGGGTCAACTAATGAAAAACTGTTTTTT
TRBJ2-1 TRBD1 TRBV3-1 NA CASSQVKGQPYNEQFF TGTGCCAGCAGCCAAGTAAAGGGACAGCCCTACAATGAGCAGTTCTTC
TRBJ2-6 NA TRBV20-1 many CSARGSGANVLTF TGCAGTGCAAGGGGTTCTGGGGCCAACGTCCTGACTTTC
TRBJ2-2 NA TRBV12-3/TRBV12-4 many CASSFMEEGELFF TGTGCCAGCAGTTTCATGGAAGAGGGGGAGCTGTTTTTT
TRBJ2-3 NA TRBV30 many CAWSVTGTKPTDTQYF TGTGCCTGGAGTGTAACCGGGACCAAACCCACGGATACGCAGTATTTT
TRBJ2-4 NA TRBV20-1 many CSAGQGGTKNIQYF TGCAGTGCTGGCCAGGGGGGGACCAAAAACATTCAGTACTTC
TRBJ2-3 TRBD2 TRBV20-1 many CSAASGGAFDTQYF TGCAGTGCTGCTAGCGGGGGGGCGTTCGATACGCAGTATTTT
TRBJ1-5 TRBD1 TRBV7-2 many CASSINRGSNQPQHF TGTGCCAGCAGCATAAACAGGGGTAGCAATCAGCCCCAGCATTTT
TRBJ1-5 NA TRBV19 NA CASKGGAGSDSNQPQHF TGTGCCAGTAAGGGAGGGGCAGGGAGCGATAGCAATCAGCCCCAGCATTTT
TRBJ2-3 NA TRBV18 many CASSPTWGGTDTQYF TGTGCCAGCTCCCCTACGTGGGGGGGCACAGATACGCAGTATTTT
TRBJ2-7 TRBD2 TRBV19 many CASSGSGGVGQYF TGTGCCAGTAGTGGAAGCGGGGGAGTCGGGCAGTACTTC
TRBJ2-7 TRBD2 TRBV29-1 NA CSVAAPSGGAYEQYF TGCAGCGTTGCCGCCCCTAGCGGGGGGGCCTACGAGCAGTACTTC
TRBJ1-1 NA TRBV28 many CASSYPGRDTEAFF TGTGCCAGCAGTTATCCGGGACGGGACACTGAAGCTTTCTTT
TRBJ1-1 NA TRBV30 few CAWTVGQNTEAFF TGTGCCTGGACGGTAGGTCAGAACACTGAAGCTTTCTTT
TRBJ2-5 NA TRBV4-3 many CASSQVWGAETQYF TGCGCCAGCAGCCAAGTTTGGGGGGCAGAGACCCAGTACTTC
TRBJ2-2 TRBD1 TRBV5-1 many CASRAPGQGSGELFF TGCGCCAGCAGGGCACCGGGACAGGGTTCCGGGGAGCTGTTTTTT